The clone carrying this TCR beta chain turned up a few times. The junction differs from germline at one of its ends, possibly a read error. TCR beta CDR3 sequences were amplified from RNA transcripts. HTBI primers were the set used in a first-round RT-PCR of the TCR CDR3. Via MiXCR, TCRdb re-called the multiplex PCR reads, giving one row per CDR3 protein. Among roughly 360,000 distinct CDR3 sequences listed, roughly 14% were seen once. The data were obtained in a study of T cells in Graves' hyperthyroidism and ophthalmopathy. Clinical symptoms, serum thyroxine, TRAb, thyroid ultrasound and orbital computed tomography established diagnosis. The receptor's source is a man in his thirties or forties with Graves' hyperthyroidism that later progressed to Graves' ophthalmopathy. Sequenced sample: blood.

CDR3 sequence (DNA): TGTGCCTGGAGGGGCGGGACAAGAAGTAAATCGGTCTTT. Translating it yields CAWRGGTRSKSVF. V and J are TRBV30 and TRBJ1-1, with D possibly TRBD1 on 6 matching bases. The CDR3 runs 13 residues. Germline CDR1 reads GTSNPN; CDR2 reads SVGIG (reference sequence). Combining the CDR3 with reference TRBV30 and TRBJ1-1 gives the whole variable domain SQTIHQWPATLVQPVGSPLSLECTVEGTSNPNLYWYRQAAGRGLQLLFYSVGIGQISSEVPQNLSASRPQDRQFILSSKKLLLSDSGFYLCAWRGGTRSKSVFGQGTRLTVV.